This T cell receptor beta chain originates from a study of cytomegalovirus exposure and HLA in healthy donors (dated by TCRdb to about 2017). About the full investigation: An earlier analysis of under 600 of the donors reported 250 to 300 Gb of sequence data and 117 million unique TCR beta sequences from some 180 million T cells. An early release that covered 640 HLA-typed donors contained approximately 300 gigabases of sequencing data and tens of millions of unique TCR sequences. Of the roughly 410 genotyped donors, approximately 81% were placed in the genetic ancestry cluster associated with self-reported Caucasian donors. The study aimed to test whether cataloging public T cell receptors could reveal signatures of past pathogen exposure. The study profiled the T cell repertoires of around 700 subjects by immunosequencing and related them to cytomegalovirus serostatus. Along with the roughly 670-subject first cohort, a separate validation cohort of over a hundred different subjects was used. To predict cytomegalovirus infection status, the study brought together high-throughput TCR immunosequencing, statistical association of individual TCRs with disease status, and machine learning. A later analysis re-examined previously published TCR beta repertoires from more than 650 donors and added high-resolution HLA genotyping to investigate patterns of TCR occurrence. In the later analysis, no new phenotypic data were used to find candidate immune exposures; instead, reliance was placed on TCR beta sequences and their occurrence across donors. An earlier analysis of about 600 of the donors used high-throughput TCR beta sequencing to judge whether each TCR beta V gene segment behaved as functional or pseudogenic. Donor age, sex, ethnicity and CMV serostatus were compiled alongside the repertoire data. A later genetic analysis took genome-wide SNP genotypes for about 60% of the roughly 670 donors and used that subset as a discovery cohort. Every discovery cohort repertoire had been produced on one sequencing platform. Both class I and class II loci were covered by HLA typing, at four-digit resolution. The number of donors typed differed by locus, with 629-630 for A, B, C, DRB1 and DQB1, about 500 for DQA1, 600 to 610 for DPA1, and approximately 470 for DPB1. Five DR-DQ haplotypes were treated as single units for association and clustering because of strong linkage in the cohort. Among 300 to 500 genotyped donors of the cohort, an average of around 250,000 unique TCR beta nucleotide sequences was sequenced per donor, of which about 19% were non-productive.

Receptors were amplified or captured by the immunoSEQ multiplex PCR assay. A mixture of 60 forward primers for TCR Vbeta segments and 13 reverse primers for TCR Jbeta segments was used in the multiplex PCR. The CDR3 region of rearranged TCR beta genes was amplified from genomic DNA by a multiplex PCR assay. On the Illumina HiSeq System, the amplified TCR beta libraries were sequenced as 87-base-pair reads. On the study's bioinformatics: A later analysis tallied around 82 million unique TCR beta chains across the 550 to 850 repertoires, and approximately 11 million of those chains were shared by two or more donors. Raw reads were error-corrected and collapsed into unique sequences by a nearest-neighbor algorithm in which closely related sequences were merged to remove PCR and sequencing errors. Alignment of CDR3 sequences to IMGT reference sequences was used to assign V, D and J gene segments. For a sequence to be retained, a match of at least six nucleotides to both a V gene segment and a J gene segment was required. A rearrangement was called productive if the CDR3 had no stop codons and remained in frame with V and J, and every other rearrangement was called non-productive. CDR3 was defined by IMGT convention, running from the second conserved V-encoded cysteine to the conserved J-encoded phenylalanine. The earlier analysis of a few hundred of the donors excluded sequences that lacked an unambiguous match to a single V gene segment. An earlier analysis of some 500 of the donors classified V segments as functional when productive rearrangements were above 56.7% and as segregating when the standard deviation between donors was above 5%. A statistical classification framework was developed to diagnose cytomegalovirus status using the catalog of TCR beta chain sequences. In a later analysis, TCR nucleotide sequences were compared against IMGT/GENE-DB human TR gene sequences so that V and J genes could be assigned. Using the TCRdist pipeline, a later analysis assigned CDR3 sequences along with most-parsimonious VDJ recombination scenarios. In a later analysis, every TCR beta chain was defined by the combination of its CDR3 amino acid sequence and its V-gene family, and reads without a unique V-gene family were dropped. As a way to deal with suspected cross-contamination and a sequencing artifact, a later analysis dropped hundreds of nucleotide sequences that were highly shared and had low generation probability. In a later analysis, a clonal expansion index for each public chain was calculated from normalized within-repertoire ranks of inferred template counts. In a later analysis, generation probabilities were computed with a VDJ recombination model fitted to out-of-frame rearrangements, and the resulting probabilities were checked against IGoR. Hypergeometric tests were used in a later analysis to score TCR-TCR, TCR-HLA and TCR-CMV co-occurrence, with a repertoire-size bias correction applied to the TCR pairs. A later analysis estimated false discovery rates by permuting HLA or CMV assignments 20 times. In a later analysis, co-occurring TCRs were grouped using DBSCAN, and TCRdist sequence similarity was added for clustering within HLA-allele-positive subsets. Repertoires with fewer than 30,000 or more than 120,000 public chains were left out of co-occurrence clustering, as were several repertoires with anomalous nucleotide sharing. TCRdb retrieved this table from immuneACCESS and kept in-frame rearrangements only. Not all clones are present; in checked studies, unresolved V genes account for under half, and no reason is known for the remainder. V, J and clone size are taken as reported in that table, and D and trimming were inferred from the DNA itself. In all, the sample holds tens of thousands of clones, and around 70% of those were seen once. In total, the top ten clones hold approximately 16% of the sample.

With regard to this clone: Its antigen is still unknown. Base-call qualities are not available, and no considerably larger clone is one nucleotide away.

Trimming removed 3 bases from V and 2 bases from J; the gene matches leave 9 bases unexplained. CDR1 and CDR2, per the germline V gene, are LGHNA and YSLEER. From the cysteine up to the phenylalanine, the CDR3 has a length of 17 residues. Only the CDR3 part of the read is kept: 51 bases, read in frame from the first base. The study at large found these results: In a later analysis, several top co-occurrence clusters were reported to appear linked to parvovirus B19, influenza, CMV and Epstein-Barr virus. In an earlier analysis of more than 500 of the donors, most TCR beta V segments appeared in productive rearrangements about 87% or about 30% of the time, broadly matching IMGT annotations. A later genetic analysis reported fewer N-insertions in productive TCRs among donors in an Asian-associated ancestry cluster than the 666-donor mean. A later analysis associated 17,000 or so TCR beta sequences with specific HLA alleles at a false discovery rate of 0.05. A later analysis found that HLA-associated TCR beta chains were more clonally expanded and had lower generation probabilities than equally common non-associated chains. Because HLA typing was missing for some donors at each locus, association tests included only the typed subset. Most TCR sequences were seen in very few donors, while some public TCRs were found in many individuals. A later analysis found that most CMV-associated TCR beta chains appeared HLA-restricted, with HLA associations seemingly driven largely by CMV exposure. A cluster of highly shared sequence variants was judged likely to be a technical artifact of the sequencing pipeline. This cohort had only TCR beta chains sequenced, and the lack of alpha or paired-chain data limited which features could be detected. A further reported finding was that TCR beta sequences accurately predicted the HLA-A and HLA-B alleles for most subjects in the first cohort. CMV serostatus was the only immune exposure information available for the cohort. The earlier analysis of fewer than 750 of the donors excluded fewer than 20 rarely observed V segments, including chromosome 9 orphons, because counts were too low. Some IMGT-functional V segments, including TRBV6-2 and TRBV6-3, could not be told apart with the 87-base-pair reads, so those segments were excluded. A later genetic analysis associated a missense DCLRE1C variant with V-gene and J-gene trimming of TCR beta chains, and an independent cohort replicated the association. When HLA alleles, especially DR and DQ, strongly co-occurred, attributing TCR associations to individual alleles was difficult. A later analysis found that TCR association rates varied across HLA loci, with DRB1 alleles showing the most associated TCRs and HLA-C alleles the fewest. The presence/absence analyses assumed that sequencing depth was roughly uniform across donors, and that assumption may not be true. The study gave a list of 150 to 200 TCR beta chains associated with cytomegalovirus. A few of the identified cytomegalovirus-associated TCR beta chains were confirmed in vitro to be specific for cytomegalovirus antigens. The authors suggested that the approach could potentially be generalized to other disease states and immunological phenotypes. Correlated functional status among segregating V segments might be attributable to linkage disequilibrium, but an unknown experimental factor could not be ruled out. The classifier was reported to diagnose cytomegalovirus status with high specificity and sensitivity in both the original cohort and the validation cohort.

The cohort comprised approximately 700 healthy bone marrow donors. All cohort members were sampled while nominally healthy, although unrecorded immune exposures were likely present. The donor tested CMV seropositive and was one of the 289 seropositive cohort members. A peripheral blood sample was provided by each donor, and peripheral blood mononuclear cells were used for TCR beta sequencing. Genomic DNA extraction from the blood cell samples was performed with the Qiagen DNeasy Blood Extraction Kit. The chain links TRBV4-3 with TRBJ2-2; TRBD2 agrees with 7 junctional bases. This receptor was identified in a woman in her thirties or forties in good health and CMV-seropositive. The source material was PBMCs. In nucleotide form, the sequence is TGCGCCAGCAGCCAGGCCCCTAGCGGCCATAACACCGGGGAGCTGTTTTTT. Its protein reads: CASSQAPSGHNTGELFF.